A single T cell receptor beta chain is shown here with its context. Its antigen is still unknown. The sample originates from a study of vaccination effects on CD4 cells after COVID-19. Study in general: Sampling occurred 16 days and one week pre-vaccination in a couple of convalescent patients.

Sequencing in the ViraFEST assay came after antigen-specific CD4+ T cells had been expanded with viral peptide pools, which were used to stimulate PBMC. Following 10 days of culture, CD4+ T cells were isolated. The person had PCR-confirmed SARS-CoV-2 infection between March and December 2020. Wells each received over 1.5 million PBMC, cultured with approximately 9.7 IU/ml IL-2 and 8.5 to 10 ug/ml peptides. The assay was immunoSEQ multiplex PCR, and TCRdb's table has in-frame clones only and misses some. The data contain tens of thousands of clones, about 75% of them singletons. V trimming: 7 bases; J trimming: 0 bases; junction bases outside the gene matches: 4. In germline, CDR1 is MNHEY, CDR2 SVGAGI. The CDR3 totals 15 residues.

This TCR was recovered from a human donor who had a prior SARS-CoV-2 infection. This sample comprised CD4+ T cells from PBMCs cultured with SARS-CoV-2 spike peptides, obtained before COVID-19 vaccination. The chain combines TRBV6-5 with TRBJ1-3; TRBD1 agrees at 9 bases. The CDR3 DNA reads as TGTGCCAGCAACTACAGGGGGCTCTCTGGAAACACCATATATTTT. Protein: CASNYRGLSGNTIYF.